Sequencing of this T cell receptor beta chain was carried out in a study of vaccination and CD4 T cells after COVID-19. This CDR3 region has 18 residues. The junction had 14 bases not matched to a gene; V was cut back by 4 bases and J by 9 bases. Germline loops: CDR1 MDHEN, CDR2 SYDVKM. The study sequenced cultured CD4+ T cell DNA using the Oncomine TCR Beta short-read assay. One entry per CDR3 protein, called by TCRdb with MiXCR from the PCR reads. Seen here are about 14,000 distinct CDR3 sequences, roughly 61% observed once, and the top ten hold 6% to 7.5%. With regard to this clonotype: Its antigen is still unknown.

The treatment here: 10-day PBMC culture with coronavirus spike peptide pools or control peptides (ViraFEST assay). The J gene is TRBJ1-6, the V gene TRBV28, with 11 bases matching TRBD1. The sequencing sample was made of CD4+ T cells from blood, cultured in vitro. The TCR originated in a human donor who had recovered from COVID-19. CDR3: CASSYSTGTGGFGSPLHF. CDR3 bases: TGTGCCAGCAGTTATTCTACCGGGACAGGGGGATTTGGTTCACCCCTCCACTTT.